This passage covers 13 T cell receptor beta chains from one sample sequenced in a study of molecular identifiers for immune sequencing clone quantification. TCRdb called the PCR reads again in MiXCR, with one record for every CDR3 protein. The sample includes about 63,000 distinct CDR3 sequences, approximately 18% of them seen just once. Sequences were obtained from naive CD8+ T cells from blood, with Jurkat cell RNA spiked in. Subset described: FACS-sorted CD8+CD4-CCR7+CD45RA+ naive T cells. The origin of the receptors is a human donor in good health. Some libraries in this study had Jurkat cell RNA spiked in.

V is TRBV11-2 and J is TRBJ1-4; D uncertain. The CDR3 runs to 12 residues. The V gene lost 7 bases and the J gene lost 8 bases, with 11 bases spanning the gap. The germline gives CDR1 SGHAT, CDR2 FQNNGV. The CDR3 nucleotides are TGTGCCAGCAACGGACTAAGGGAAAAACTGTTTTTT. As protein: CASNGLREKLFF.

This clonotype was recorded many times. V gene TRBV19 combines with J gene TRBJ2-7, with TRBD2 as a possible D gene (5 bases). Germline CDR1 and CDR2: LNHDA and SQIVND (reference sequence). V was cut by 6 bases and J by 0 bases, with 9 bases left in between. The CDR3 extends over 13 amino acids. In DNA, the CDR3 is TGTGCCAGTAGCAGCGACTACTCCTACGAGCAGTACTTC. Protein sequence: CASSSDYSYEQYF.

This clonotype was found a few times. This chain links TRBV12-5 with TRBJ2-2, with D hard to call. Per the germline V gene, CDR1 is LGHNT and CDR2 is FRNRAP. This CDR3 spans 11 amino acids. Trimming took off 5 bases at V and 4 bases at J, with 2 bases between the two ends. The CDR3, as DNA: TGTGCTAGTGGTCTCACCGGGGAGCTGTTTTTT. Amino acids: CASGLTGELFF.

This clonotype was counted ten times or more. This chain links TRBV27 with TRBJ1-1, with TRBD1 identical over 8 bases. The CDR3 length is 14 residues. Per the germline V gene, CDR1 is MNHEY and CDR2 is SMNVEV (reference sequence). V was pared by 5 bases and J by 4 bases, with 6 bases of the junction left unmatched. The CDR3 sequence is CASSLDRGRTEAFF. CDR3 in DNA: TGTGCCAGCAGTCTCGACAGGGGTCGCACTGAAGCTTTCTTT.

The chain combines TRBV11-2 with TRBJ1-1, with D tentatively TRBD1 (5 bases). This CDR3 has 15 residues. With 5 bases removed from V and 4 bases from J, the gap between germline ends came to 17 bases. The V gene's germline CDR1 is SGHAT and CDR2 FQNNGV. The CDR3 sequence is CASSLFPGPGTEAFF. CDR3 nucleotide sequence: TGTGCCAGCAGCCTCTTCCCGGGGCCGGGCACTGAAGCTTTCTTT.

The table lists this clonotype with many counts. The chain has TRBV5-6 and TRBJ2-7, with D maybe TRBD2 (6 bases). CDR1 is SGHDT, CDR2 YYEEEE, per germline. This CDR3 is built from 16 residues. V lost 0 bases to trimming and J lost 2 bases, with 15 bases between them. CDR3: CASSLGGNGEAYEQYF. The CDR3 DNA sequence: TGTGCCAGCAGCTTGGGCGGAAACGGGGAGGCCTACGAGCAGTACTTC.

Regarding this clonotype: A read error is likely, as this CDR3 ends without the conserved phenylalanine or tryptophan. The V gene is TRBV6-2 or TRBV6-3, the J gene TRBJ2-5; D unclear. Germline loops: CDR1 MNHEY, CDR2 SVGEGT. Trimming took 2 bases from V and 4 from J, leaving 5 bases between them. There are 12 residues in the CDR3. Here the CDR3 DNA reads TGTGCCAGCAGTTACCCGACAGAGACCCAGTACTCC. It codes for CASSYPTETQYS.

Comment on this clonotype: The final CDR3 position lacks the conserved phenylalanine or tryptophan, pointing to a likely read error. V usage is TRBV2 and J usage is TRBJ2-3, with TRBD1 matching 10 bases. J lost 4 bases, V lost 2 bases, and 3 bases had no gene match. Germline V gene data show CDR1 as SNHLY and CDR2 as FYNNEI. The CDR3 is 15 amino acids. This CDR3 is CASSEWDRGSDTQYL. The CDR3 DNA follows: TGTGCCAGCAGTGAATGGGACAGGGGTTCAGATACGCAGTATCTT.

This clonotype was detected ten times or more. The chain links TRBV9 to TRBJ1-5, with D unclear. V was clipped by 0 bases and J by 7 bases, with 11 bases between them. The CDR3 is 14 residues long. From germline, CDR1 is SGDLS and CDR2 YYNGEE. The chain's CDR3 is CASSVAGERQPQHF. DNA of the CDR3: TGTGCCAGCAGCGTAGCTGGGGAGCGGCAGCCCCAGCATTTT.

In the case of this clonotype: This may be a read error: a much more frequent sequence differs by one nucleotide. Since the CDR3 does not end with the conserved phenylalanine or tryptophan, this likely comes from a read error. The gene calls are TRBV5-1 and TRBJ2-6; no reliable D call. The germline V and J ends were trimmed by 0 bases and 2 bases, with 9 bases remaining between them. The CDR3 sequence is 16 residues long. Germline-derived CDR1 and CDR2 are SGHRS and YFSETQ. CDR3 residues: CASSLAVVTGANVLTS. DNA for the CDR3: TGCGCCAGCAGCTTGGCCGTTGTAACTGGGGCCAACGTCCTGACTTCC.

The gene calls are TRBV5-1 and TRBJ2-1; D gene uncertain. Germline V lookup: CDR1 SGHRS, CDR2 YFSETQ. The CDR3 consists of 15 residues. Trimming took off 4 bases at V and 5 bases at J, with 16 bases between the two ends. The DNA of the CDR3 is TGCGCCAGCAGCCCACGCTTAGCCCCCCACAATGAGCAGTTCTTC. The encoded protein is CASSPRLAPHNEQFF.

On this clonotype: Given a much more abundant clone one base away, this may be a read error. CDR3 sequence: CTSMGTMGTASHALFF. CDR3 DNA: TGTACCAGTATGGGGACGATGGGGACGGCCTCGCACGCACTGTTTTTT. The gene calls are TRBV19 and TRBJ1-4; a weak D match, TRBD1 (5 bases). The CDR3 is 16 amino acids. Per germline, CDR1 LNHDA and CDR2 SQIVND (reference sequence). Full variable domain (rest looked up from reference TRBV19 and TRBJ1-4): DGGITQSPKYLFRKEGQNVTLSCEQNLNHDAMYWYRQDPGQGLRLIYYSQIVNDFQKGDIAEGYSVSREKKESFPLTVTSAQKNPTAFYLCTSMGTMGTASHALFFGSGTQLSVL.

A few counts support this clonotype. Being one base from a much bigger clone, this may be a read error. The chain is built from TRBV27 and TRBJ2-3; 8 bases align to TRBD1. The germline CDR1 and CDR2 sequences are MNHEY and SMNVEV (reference sequence). The CDR3 contains 17 residues. Trimming removed 8 bases from V and 0 bases from J; junction bases left unmatched: 13. CDR3 region: CASGPGDRPPSTDTQYF. The CDR3 nucleotides are TGTGCCAGCGGTCCAGGGGACAGGCCGCCTAGCACAGATACGCAGTATTTT.